This T cell receptor (beta chain) was captured in a study of CD8 T cells in ankylosing spondylitis (TCRdb year 2017). Regarding the research as a whole: The study profiled T cell receptor beta repertoires in healthy donors and ankylosing spondylitis patients to find disease-linked TCR variants. The full study cohort comprised about 23 ankylosing spondylitis patients and over a hundred healthy donors. Peripheral blood was sampled, and synovial fluid was additionally collected from ankylosing spondylitis patients.

Synovial fluid samples and blood samples obtained from the same ankylosing spondylitis patients were matched. This sample was sequenced with an Illumina HiSeq 2500. TCR beta libraries were prepared by quantitative 5'-RACE with molecular barcodes. Turning to the authors' computational methods: A new computational method, built on a probabilistic model of VDJ rearrangement, was used to identify disease-linked TCR variants. TCRdb redid the processing of the public reads, applying fastp at Q25 and MiXCR, and retained in-frame beta chains. Rows are combined by CDR3 protein, so each entry shows the most common genes and DNA. The V and J calls were not made by the authors but by TCRdb's processing. Here the sample has tens of thousands of distinct CDR3 sequences; 6.2% occur a single time. Clones ranked in the top ten supply approximately 5% of the sample. Study-level results and caveats: The disease-linked clones had a CD8+ phenotype and were found at relatively low frequencies in peripheral blood. According to the report, matched synovial fluid samples from ankylosing spondylitis patients were significantly enriched for the disease-linked clones. Some TCR beta motif variants had previously been reported in synovial fluid and blood of reactive arthritis patients, which suggested common disease-initiation mechanisms. A TCR beta motif made up of several highly homologous amino acid variants appeared to be characteristic of blood from ankylosing spondylitis patients.

Germline trimming: 6 bases from V, 3 bases from J; junction bases outside gene matches: 9. The germline V gene specifies MNHNS as CDR1 and SASEGT as CDR2. There are 15 amino acids in the CDR3, from cysteine to phenylalanine inclusive. The DNA shown is the 45-base CDR3, in frame from base 1. This clonotype has only a few counts. Its antigen specificity is not known. Base qualities were left out, and no much larger clone turns up one base away. This sequence uses TRBV6-1 and TRBJ2-7; 9 bases in between match TRBD1. The specimen was synovial fluid, either unsorted or a sorted T cell fraction (not recorded which). The receptor was derived from a male donor with ankylosing spondylitis. The CDR3 region: CASRARTGVDYEQYF. Here is the DNA: TGTGCCAGCAGAGCCCGGACAGGGGTGGACTACGAGCAGTACTTC.